What follows describes a single T cell receptor (beta chain). Antigen unknown. The PCR ran on 60 Vbeta and 13 Jbeta primers. Profiling relied on immunoSEQ multiplex PCR, and the TCRdb table lists in-frame clones only, not all of them. This sample yields over 150,000 clones, of which 60% to 80% are seen a single time; roughly 9.7% belongs to the top ten. The entry originates in a study of cytomegalovirus exposure and HLA in healthy donors. Regarding the study as a whole: One later analysis reportedly identified an Asian-associated ancestry cluster that showed fewer N-insertions than the roughly 700-donor mean. V- and J-gene trimming in TCR beta was tied to a missense DCLRE1C variant by an analysis performed later. Immune exposure data for these donors was limited to CMV serostatus.

This CDR3 is 14 amino acids long. Germline CDR1 reads SGHRS; CDR2 reads YFSETQ. The trim removed 4 bases at V and 3 bases at J, leaving 3 bases unmatched. The sequence derives from a man younger than 30 in good health and CMV-seropositive. J is TRBJ2-7 and V is TRBV5-1; 11 positions agree with TRBD2. The sample taken for sequencing was PBMCs. In DNA, the CDR3 is TGCGCCAGCAGCACGGGGACTAGCGGCTACGAGCAGTACTTC. Its protein product is CASSTGTSGYEQYF.